These T cell receptor beta chains were read from a single sample in a study of blood T cell repertoires in COVID-19. Measured with immunoSEQ multiplex PCR; TCRdb has only the in-frame clones, and not every one. Of 90,000 to 130,000 clones listed, under 85% are singletons. Source material: peripheral blood. These receptors were collected from a woman between 65 and 79 years old with acute or convalescent COVID-19. CDR3s include the opening cysteine and the closing phenylalanine or tryptophan. D genes are given only for firm matches. Expanded clones get a size class; other rows say once, few or many, or leave the size out.

d_gene: -
len: 13
j_gene: TRBJ2-5
abundance: -
v_gene: TRBV11-3
CDR3nt: TGTGCCAGCAGCTTAGGGGCCGCAGAGACCCAGTACTTC
CDR3aa: CASSLGAAETQYF

d_gene: -
len: 14
j_gene: TRBJ2-7
abundance: -
v_gene: TRBV5-1
CDR3nt: TGCGCCAGCCGCGGGGCCAGCCTGTCCTACGAGCAGTACTTC
CDR3aa: CASRGASLSYEQYF

d_gene: TRBD1
len: 15
j_gene: TRBJ1-4
abundance: -
v_gene: TRBV4-1
CDR3nt: TGCGCCAGCAGCCAACGGGACAGGGCCTCAGAAAAACTGTTTTTT
CDR3aa: CASSQRDRASEKLFF

d_gene: TRBD1
len: 15
j_gene: TRBJ1-5
abundance: few
v_gene: TRBV27
CDR3nt: TGTGCCAGCAGACCCCAAGCAGGGGGCAAACAGCCCCAGCATTTT
CDR3aa: CASRPQAGGKQPQHF

d_gene: -
len: 13
j_gene: TRBJ2-3
abundance: -
v_gene: TRBV7-3
CDR3nt: TGTGCCAGCAGTCCGGAGGGCCGGGATACGCAGTATTTT
CDR3aa: CASSPEGRDTQYF

d_gene: -
len: 13
j_gene: TRBJ2-7
abundance: -
v_gene: TRBV24-1
CDR3nt: TGTGCCACCAGTGCTGGCCATTCCTACGAGCAGTACTTC
CDR3aa: CATSAGHSYEQYF

d_gene: TRBD1
len: 15
j_gene: TRBJ1-4
abundance: -
v_gene: TRBV27
CDR3nt: TGTGCCAGCGTGGCCGGGGACAGGGACATAGAAAAACTGTTTTTT
CDR3aa: CASVAGDRDIEKLFF

d_gene: -
len: 14
j_gene: TRBJ2-2
abundance: -
v_gene: TRBV9
CDR3nt: TGTGCCAGCAGCGTCACAGGGTCTGGCGGGGAGCTGTTTTTT
CDR3aa: CASSVTGSGGELFF

d_gene: TRBD2
len: 18
j_gene: TRBJ2-3
abundance: once
v_gene: TRBV3-1/TRBV3-2
CDR3nt: TGTGCCAGCAGCCAAGAGGCTAGCGGGAGTTATGGCACAGATACGCAGTATTTT
CDR3aa: CASSQEASGSYGTDTQYF

d_gene: -
len: 14
j_gene: TRBJ2-7
abundance: -
v_gene: TRBV23-1
CDR3nt: TGCGCCCGTAAGGAGGAGAGATGGGCCTACGAGCAGTACTTC
CDR3aa: CARKEERWAYEQYF

d_gene: -
len: 12
j_gene: TRBJ1-6
abundance: -
v_gene: TRBV7-9
CDR3nt: TGTGCCAGCAGCCCTATTAATTCACCCCTCCACTTT
CDR3aa: CASSPINSPLHF

d_gene: TRBD1
len: 18
j_gene: TRBJ1-3
abundance: -
v_gene: TRBV4-3
CDR3nt: TGCGCCAGCAGCCAAGAGTTGGGACAGGGGGCATCTGGAAACACCATATATTTT
CDR3aa: CASSQELGQGASGNTIYF

d_gene: -
len: 12
j_gene: TRBJ1-6
abundance: -
v_gene: TRBV7-9
CDR3nt: TGTGCCAGCAGCCGCGGCTCTTCACCCCTCCACTTT
CDR3aa: CASSRGSSPLHF

d_gene: TRBD2
len: 15
j_gene: TRBJ2-3
abundance: once
v_gene: TRBV5-1
CDR3nt: TGCGCCAGCAGCTTAAGGACTAGTGACACAGATACGCAGTATTTT
CDR3aa: CASSLRTSDTDTQYF

d_gene: -
len: 14
j_gene: TRBJ1-5
abundance: -
v_gene: TRBV18
CDR3nt: TGTGCCAGCTCACCAGACAGTACCGTCGGGCCCCAGCATTTT
CDR3aa: CASSPDSTVGPQHF

d_gene: -
len: 16
j_gene: TRBJ2-1
abundance: -
v_gene: TRBV5-8
CDR3nt: TGTGCCAGCATCCTCCCGGGGTCTCGTCGATCGGGTGAGCAGTTCTTC
CDR3aa: CASILPGSRRSGEQFF

d_gene: -
len: 11
j_gene: TRBJ1-1
abundance: -
v_gene: TRBV29-1
CDR3nt: TGCAGCGGAGGAGCGAACACTGAAGCTTTCTTT
CDR3aa: CSGGANTEAFF

d_gene: TRBD2
len: 18
j_gene: TRBJ2-5
abundance: -
v_gene: TRBV11-2
CDR3nt: TGTGCCAGCAGCTTAGGTCGGTCAGCGGGGGGGACCCAAGAGACCCAGTACTTC
CDR3aa: CASSLGRSAGGTQETQYF

d_gene: TRBD1
len: 15
j_gene: TRBJ2-3
abundance: -
v_gene: TRBV10-3
CDR3nt: TGTGCCATTCACCCAGGAGACAGGGGTTCCGATACGCAGTATTTT
CDR3aa: CAIHPGDRGSDTQYF

d_gene: -
len: 14
j_gene: TRBJ2-7
abundance: -
v_gene: TRBV28
CDR3nt: TGTGCCAGCAGTAGCGCAGACCCCTCCTACGAGCAGTACTTC
CDR3aa: CASSSADPSYEQYF

d_gene: -
len: 13
j_gene: TRBJ1-1
abundance: once
v_gene: TRBV30
CDR3nt: TGTGCCTGGAGCCTCGGGGGGCCTTATGAAGCTTTCTTT
CDR3aa: CAWSLGGPYEAFF

d_gene: -
len: 14
j_gene: TRBJ1-1
abundance: -
v_gene: TRBV7-9
CDR3nt: TGTGCCAGCAGCCCCCCGGGATCAGGCCTCGAAGCTTTCTTT
CDR3aa: CASSPPGSGLEAFF

d_gene: -
len: 15
j_gene: TRBJ2-3
abundance: -
v_gene: TRBV3-1/TRBV3-2
CDR3nt: TGTGCCAGCAGCCAAGAGGCGTGGGGCGCGTATACGCAGTATTTT
CDR3aa: CASSQEAWGAYTQYF

d_gene: -
len: 15
j_gene: TRBJ1-1
abundance: once
v_gene: TRBV14
CDR3nt: TGTGCCAGCAGCCCCAACTTAAATCGGGGCACTGAAGCTTTCTTT
CDR3aa: CASSPNLNRGTEAFF

d_gene: TRBD1
len: 14
j_gene: TRBJ1-4
abundance: few
v_gene: TRBV7-2
CDR3nt: TGTGCCAGCAGCCGCAGGGGGACTAATGAAAAACTGTTTTTT
CDR3aa: CASSRRGTNEKLFF

d_gene: -
len: 16
j_gene: TRBJ2-1
abundance: -
v_gene: TRBV28
CDR3nt: TGTGCCAGCAGTACACCACCCGCGGCTACCTACAATGAGCAGTTCTTC
CDR3aa: CASSTPPAATYNEQFF

d_gene: TRBD1
len: 14
j_gene: TRBJ2-2
abundance: -
v_gene: TRBV3-1/TRBV3-2
CDR3nt: TGTGCCAGCAGCCAACAGGGGGCCGTCGGGGAGCTGTTTTTT
CDR3aa: CASSQQGAVGELFF

d_gene: TRBD2
len: 15
j_gene: TRBJ2-3
abundance: -
v_gene: TRBV7-3
CDR3nt: TGTGCCAGCAGCTTAAGGGGGGGTGGCACAGATACGCAGTATTTT
CDR3aa: CASSLRGGGTDTQYF

d_gene: TRBD1
len: 13
j_gene: TRBJ1-2
abundance: -
v_gene: TRBV12-3/TRBV12-4
CDR3nt: TGTGCCAGCAGTCCGACAGGGAGAGGGGGCTACACCTTC
CDR3aa: CASSPTGRGGYTF

d_gene: TRBD1
len: 15
j_gene: TRBJ1-3
abundance: -
v_gene: TRBV7-2
CDR3nt: TGTGCCAGCAGCTTCAGGGGGGTTTCTGGAAACACCATATATTTT
CDR3aa: CASSFRGVSGNTIYF

d_gene: TRBD1
len: 14
j_gene: TRBJ1-2
abundance: -
v_gene: TRBV28
CDR3nt: TGTGCCAGCAGTTTATCGGGGACAGGGGACGGCTACACCTTC
CDR3aa: CASSLSGTGDGYTF

d_gene: -
len: 13
j_gene: TRBJ1-6
abundance: -
v_gene: TRBV19
CDR3nt: TGTGCCAGTAGCCCTCGAGGGAGTTCACCCCTCCACTTT
CDR3aa: CASSPRGSSPLHF

d_gene: -
len: 15
j_gene: TRBJ2-3
abundance: -
v_gene: TRBV7-7
CDR3nt: TGTGCTAGCAGCTCGACGGACGGGGGAGCCGCAACGCAGTATTTT
CDR3aa: CASSSTDGGAATQYF

d_gene: TRBD2
len: 15
j_gene: TRBJ2-3
abundance: -
v_gene: TRBV19
CDR3nt: TGTGCCAGTAGTTCGAGGGAGGGAGGGACAGATACGCAGTATTTT
CDR3aa: CASSSREGGTDTQYF

d_gene: -
len: 15
j_gene: TRBJ1-4
abundance: -
v_gene: TRBV19
CDR3nt: TGTGCCAGTAGTATAACCGGTTACTACAATGAAAAACTGTTTTTT
CDR3aa: CASSITGYYNEKLFF

d_gene: TRBD1
len: 17
j_gene: TRBJ1-1
abundance: -
v_gene: TRBV4-2
CDR3nt: TGTGCCAGCAGCCTCTCCGGGACAGGGGTATCAGGCACTGAAGCTTTCTTT
CDR3aa: CASSLSGTGVSGTEAFF

d_gene: -
len: 13
j_gene: TRBJ1-4
abundance: once
v_gene: TRBV5-1
CDR3nt: TGCGCCAGCAGCTTGGCCTTAAATGAAAAACTGTTTTTT
CDR3aa: CASSLALNEKLFF

d_gene: -
len: 14
j_gene: TRBJ1-2
abundance: few
v_gene: TRBV28
CDR3nt: TGTGCCAGCAGTTCCCCCTTTGAGAACTATGGCTACACCTTC
CDR3aa: CASSSPFENYGYTF

d_gene: -
len: 15
j_gene: TRBJ1-6
abundance: -
v_gene: TRBV25-1
CDR3nt: TGTGCCAGCAGTCCCCATACGGCGGGGTTTTCACCCCTCCACTTT
CDR3aa: CASSPHTAGFSPLHF

d_gene: TRBD1
len: 14
j_gene: TRBJ1-1
abundance: -
v_gene: TRBV18
CDR3nt: TGTGCCAGCTCACTAGGACAGGGGAACACTGAAGCTTTCTTT
CDR3aa: CASSLGQGNTEAFF

d_gene: TRBD1
len: 12
j_gene: TRBJ1-2
abundance: once
v_gene: TRBV29-1
CDR3nt: TGCAGCGTGACCGGGACAGCCTATGGCTACACCTTC
CDR3aa: CSVTGTAYGYTF